The entry below gives a single T cell receptor beta chain sequence along with its context. Antigen specificity is unknown. The data were obtained in a study of regulatory T cells in long-lasting Graves disease. In TCRdb, the reads were re-called with MiXCR into one record per CDR3 protein. The repertoire holds approximately 680 distinct CDR3 sequences, around 90% seen once, with 15% in the top ten. Notes on the study in general: Patients with persistent Graves' had lower TCR diversity than newly diagnosed patients. Persistent disease was characterized by preferential usage of TRBV28, TRBJ1-2 and TRBJ2-5.

The TCR library used RNA extracted from PBMCs. This CDR3 region has 13 residues. Trimming removed 5 bases from V and 8 bases from J, with 15 bases in between. This TCR was sampled from a woman younger than 45 with Graves disease. The source material was peripheral blood mononuclear cells (PBMCs), sampled with antithyroid drug treatment, in newly diagnosed or persistent Graves disease (not recorded which). The rearrangement links TRBV12-3 or TRBV12-4 to TRBJ1-2; D call uncertain. Here the CDR3 reads CASSPGRVSGYTF. The CDR3 region has the DNA TGTGCCAGCAGTCCCGGGCGGGTAAGCGGCTACACCTTC.